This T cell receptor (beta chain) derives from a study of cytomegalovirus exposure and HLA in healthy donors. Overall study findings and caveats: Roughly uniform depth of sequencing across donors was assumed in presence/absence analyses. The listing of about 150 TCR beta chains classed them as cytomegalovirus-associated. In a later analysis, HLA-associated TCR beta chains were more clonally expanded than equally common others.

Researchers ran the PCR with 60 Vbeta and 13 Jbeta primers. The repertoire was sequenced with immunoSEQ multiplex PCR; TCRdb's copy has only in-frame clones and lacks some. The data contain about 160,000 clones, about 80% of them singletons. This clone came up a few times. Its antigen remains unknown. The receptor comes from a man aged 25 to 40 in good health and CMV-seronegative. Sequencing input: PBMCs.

CDR3 region: CASSLAPGMNTEAFF. For the CDR3, the DNA is TGTGCCAGCAGCTTGGCCCCGGGGATGAACACTGAAGCTTTCTTT. The rearrangement uses TRBV5-5 and TRBJ1-1, with unresolved D. CDR1 and CDR2 (germline): SGHKS, YYEKEE (reference sequence). The CDR3 runs 15 residues. V was clipped by 0 bases and J by 0 bases, with 9 bases between them.